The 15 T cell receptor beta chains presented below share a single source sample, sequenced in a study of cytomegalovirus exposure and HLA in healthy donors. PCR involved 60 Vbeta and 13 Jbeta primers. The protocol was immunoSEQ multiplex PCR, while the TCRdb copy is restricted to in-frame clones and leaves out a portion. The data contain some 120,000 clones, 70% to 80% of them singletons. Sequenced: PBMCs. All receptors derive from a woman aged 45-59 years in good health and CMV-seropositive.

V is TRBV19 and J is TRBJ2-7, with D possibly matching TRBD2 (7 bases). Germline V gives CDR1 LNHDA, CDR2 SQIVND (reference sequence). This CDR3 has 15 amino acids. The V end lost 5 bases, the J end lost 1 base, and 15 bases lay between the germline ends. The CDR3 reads CASSPRGGTSYEQYF. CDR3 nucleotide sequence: TGTGCCAGTAGTCCCCGGGGAGGGACATCCTACGAGCAGTACTTC.

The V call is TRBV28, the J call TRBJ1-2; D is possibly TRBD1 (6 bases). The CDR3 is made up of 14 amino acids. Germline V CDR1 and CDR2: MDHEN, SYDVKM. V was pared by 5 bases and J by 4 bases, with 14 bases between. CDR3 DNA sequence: TGTGCCAGCAGTCCCGGGGGGCGCCTCTATGGCTACACCTTC. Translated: CASSPGGRLYGYTF.

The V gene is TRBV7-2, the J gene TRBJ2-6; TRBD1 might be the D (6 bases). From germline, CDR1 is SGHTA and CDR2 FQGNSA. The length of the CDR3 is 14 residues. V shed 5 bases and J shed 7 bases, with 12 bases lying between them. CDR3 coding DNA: TGTGCCAGCAGCGCCTACAGGGTAGCCAACGTCCTGACTTTC. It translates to CASSAYRVANVLTF.

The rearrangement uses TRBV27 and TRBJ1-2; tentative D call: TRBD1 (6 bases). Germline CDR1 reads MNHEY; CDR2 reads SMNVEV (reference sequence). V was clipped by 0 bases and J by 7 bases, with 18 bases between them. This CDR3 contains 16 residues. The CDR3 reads CASSLSRDGGRTGYTF. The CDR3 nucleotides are TGTGCCAGCAGTTTATCGAGAGACGGGGGGCGCACTGGCTACACCTTC.

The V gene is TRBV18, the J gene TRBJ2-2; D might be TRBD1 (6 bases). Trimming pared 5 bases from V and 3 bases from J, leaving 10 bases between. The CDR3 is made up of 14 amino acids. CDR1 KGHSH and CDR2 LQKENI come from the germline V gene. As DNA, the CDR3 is TGTGCCAGCTCAGAACAGGGCTACACCGGGGAGCTGTTTTTT. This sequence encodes CASSEQGYTGELFF.

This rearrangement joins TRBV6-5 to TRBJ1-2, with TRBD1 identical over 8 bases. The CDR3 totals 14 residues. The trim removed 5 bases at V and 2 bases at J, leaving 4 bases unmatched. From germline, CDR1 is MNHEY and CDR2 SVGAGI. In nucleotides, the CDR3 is TGTGCCAGCAGTCCCCGGACAGGGAACTATGGCTACACCTTC. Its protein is CASSPRTGNYGYTF.

The CDR3 reads CASSLVERRHQPQHF. The CDR3 region has the DNA TGTGCCAGCAGTTTGGTAGAACGGCGGCATCAGCCCCAGCATTTT. The V and J genes are TRBV28 and TRBJ1-5; no firm D call. This CDR3 has 15 amino acids. Trimming cost V 3 bases and J 5 bases, with 14 bases left between them. Germline V gene lookup returns CDR1 MDHEN and CDR2 SYDVKM.

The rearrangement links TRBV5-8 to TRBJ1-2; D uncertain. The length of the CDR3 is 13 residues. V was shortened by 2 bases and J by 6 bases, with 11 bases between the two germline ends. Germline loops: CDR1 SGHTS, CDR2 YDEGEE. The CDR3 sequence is CASSLGLLHGYTF. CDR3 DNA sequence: TGTGCCAGCAGCTTAGGACTTCTCCATGGCTACACCTTC.

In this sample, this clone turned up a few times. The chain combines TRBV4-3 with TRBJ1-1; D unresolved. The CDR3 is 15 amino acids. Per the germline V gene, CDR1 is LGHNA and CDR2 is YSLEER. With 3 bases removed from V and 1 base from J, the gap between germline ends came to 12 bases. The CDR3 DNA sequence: TGCGCCAGCAGCCACTATGGCGAGGGGAACACTGAAGCTTTCTTT. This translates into CASSHYGEGNTEAFF.

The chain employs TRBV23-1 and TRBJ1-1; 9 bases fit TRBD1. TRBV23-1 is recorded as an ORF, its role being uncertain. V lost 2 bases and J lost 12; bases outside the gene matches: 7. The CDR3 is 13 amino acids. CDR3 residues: CASSQPGTGKTFF. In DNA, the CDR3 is TGCGCCAGCAGTCAACCCGGGACAGGGAAGACTTTCTTT.

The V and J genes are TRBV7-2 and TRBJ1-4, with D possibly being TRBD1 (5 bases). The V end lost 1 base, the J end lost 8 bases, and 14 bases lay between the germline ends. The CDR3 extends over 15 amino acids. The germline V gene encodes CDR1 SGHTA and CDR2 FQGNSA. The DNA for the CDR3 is TGTGCCAGCAGCTTAGGCCCCCAGGGTGGCGAAAAACTGTTTTTT. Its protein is CASSLGPQGGEKLFF.

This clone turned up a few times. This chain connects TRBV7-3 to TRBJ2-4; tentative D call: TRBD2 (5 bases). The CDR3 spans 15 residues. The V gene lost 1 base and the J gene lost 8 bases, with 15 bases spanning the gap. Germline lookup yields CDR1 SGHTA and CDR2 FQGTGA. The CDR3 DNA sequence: TGTGCCAGCAGCTTAAGAGGAGGTCCCGGAGACATTCAGTACTTC. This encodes CASSLRGGPGDIQYF.

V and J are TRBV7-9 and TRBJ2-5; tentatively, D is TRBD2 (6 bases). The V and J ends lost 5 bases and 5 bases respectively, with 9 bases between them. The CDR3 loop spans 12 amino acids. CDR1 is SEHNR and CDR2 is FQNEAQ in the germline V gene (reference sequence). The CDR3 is CASSPREETQYF. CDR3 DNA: TGTGCCAGCAGCCCTCGGGAGGAGACCCAGTACTTC.

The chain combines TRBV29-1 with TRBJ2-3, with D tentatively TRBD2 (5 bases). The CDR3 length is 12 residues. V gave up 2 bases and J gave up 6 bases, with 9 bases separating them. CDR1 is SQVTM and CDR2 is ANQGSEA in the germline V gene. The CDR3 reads CSVESRGDTQYF. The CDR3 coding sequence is TGCAGCGTTGAATCGAGAGGGGATACGCAGTATTTT.

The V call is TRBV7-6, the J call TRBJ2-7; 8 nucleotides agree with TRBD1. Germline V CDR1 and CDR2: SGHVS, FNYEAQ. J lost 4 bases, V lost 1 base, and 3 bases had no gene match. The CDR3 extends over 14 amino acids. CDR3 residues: CASSLGTGLYEQYF. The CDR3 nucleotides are TGTGCCAGCAGCTTAGGGACAGGGTTATACGAGCAGTACTTC.